The present entry profiles one TCR beta chain with its context. Its antigen is currently unknown. This sample is drawn from a study of human T cells and chemical hapten exposure. Broader study findings: Among expanded TCRs, significantly more large CDR3 similarity clusters formed than among controls. As patch test score rose, PT1 expanded TCR counts tended to rise as well.

Time point denoted: patch test 3, about 24 weeks after DPC sensitization. Treatment in this sample: therapeutic diphenylcyclopropenone sensitization with weekly scalp DPC. Using its own MiXCR run on the RACE reads, TCRdb lists one record per CDR3 protein. Among about 92,000 distinct CDR3 sequences listed, roughly a tenth were seen once. CDR3 length: 14 amino acids. The trim removed 10 bases at V and 2 bases at J, leaving 5 bases unmatched. The germline V gene encodes CDR1 MDHEN and CDR2 SYDVKM. This rearrangement joins TRBV28 to TRBJ1-5; TRBD1 agrees at 10 bases. The source of this sequence is a woman aged 25 to 39 with alopecia areata. Some clones in this sample may be carry-over from other donors' samples. Sample: whole blood, taken in connection with sensitization to the hapten diphenylcyclopropenone (DPC). CDR3 protein: CAIPGTGGNQPQHF. CDR3 coding DNA: TGTGCCATTCCCGGGACAGGGGGCAATCAGCCCCAGCATTTT. Filled out from reference TRBV28 and TRBJ1-5, the complete variable domain reads DVKVTQSSRYLVKRTGEKVFLECVQDMDHENMFWYRQDPGLGLRLIYFSYDVKMKEKGDIPEGYSVSREKKERFSLILESASTNQTSMYLCAIPGTGGNQPQHFGDGTRLSIL.